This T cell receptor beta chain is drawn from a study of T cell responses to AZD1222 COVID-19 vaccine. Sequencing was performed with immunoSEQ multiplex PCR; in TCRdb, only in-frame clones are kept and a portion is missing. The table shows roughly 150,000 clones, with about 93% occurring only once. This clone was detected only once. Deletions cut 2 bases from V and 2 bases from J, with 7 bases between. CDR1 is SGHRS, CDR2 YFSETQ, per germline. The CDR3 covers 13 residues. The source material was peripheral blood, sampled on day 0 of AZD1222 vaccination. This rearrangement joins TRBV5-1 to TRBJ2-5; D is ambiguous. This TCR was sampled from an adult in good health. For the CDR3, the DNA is TGCGCCAGCAGCTTTCGGAGACAAGAGACCCAGTACTTC. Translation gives CASSFRRQETQYF.